These 9 T cell receptor beta chains originate from one sample sequenced in a study of T-cell reconstitution after alpha-beta-depleted transplantation in children. Preparation of the TCRbeta library used unique molecular identifiers. MiXCR, applied by TCRdb to the PCR reads, yields one record per CDR3 protein. The table has about 240,000 distinct CDR3 sequences, 12% seen once. Sequenced here: PBMCs from the stem cell graft donor, sampled from the stem cell graft. These receptors all stem from a human donor who donated a stem cell graft to a child with acute lymphoblastic leukemia.

There are many counts of this clonotype. The rearrangement joins TRBV5-1 to TRBJ2-3; D may be TRBD1 (5 bases). Germline V gene data show CDR1 as SGHRS and CDR2 as YFSETQ. V was trimmed by 0 bases and J by 2 bases, leaving 10 bases between them. This CDR3 contains 15 residues. CDR3 in amino acids: CASSLGDRLTDTQYF. CDR3 DNA sequence: TGCGCCAGCAGCTTGGGCGACAGACTCACAGATACGCAGTATTTT.

CDR3: CAWSQDRDNIQYF. The DNA of the CDR3 is TGTGCCTGGAGTCAAGACAGGGATAACATTCAGTACTTC. The chain combines TRBV30 with TRBJ2-4, with 7 bases that match TRBD1. CDR3 length: 13 amino acids. Germline CDR1 and CDR2: GTSNPN and SVGIG (reference sequence). With V trimmed by 2 bases and J by 7 bases, 5 bases remained unmatched.

This clonotype has at least ten counts. Compared with germline, one end of the junction differs, possibly owing to a read error. The chain combines TRBV6-5 with TRBJ2-2; unclear D gene. There are 11 residues in the CDR3. Germline CDR1 MNHEY, CDR2 SVGAGI. The CDR3 region has the DNA TGTGCCAGCAGCTACTTGGGGGAGCTGTTTTTT. It is translated as CASSYLGELFF.

In regard to this clonotype: At one end, the junction sequence differs from germline, possibly due to a read error. This chain joins TRBV19 and TRBJ2-7; D remains unclear. The CDR3 has 11 amino acids. CDR1 and CDR2 from the germline V gene are LNHDA and SQIVND (reference sequence). For the CDR3, the DNA is TGTGCCAGTAGTCCGTCCTACGACCAGTACTTC. Translated, it gives CASSPSYDQYF.

This clonotype was detected many times. The genes are TRBV20-1 and TRBJ2-7, with 7 bases identical to TRBD1. The germline V gene encodes CDR1 DFQATT and CDR2 SNEGSKA (reference sequence). The length of the CDR3 is 14 residues. The V gene end was trimmed by 5 bases and the J gene end by 1 base; junction bases not matched to a gene: 8. The CDR3 sequence: CSAASDRRSYEQYF. CDR3 sequence (DNA): TGCAGTGCTGCGTCGGACAGGCGTTCCTACGAGCAGTACTTC.

At least ten counts were recorded for this clonotype. This chain uses TRBV29-1 with TRBJ2-1; 9 bases match TRBD2. V was pared by 8 bases and J by 0 bases, with 17 bases of the junction left unmatched. The germline gives CDR1 SQVTM, CDR2 ANQGSEA. The CDR3 runs to 18 residues. The DNA for the CDR3 is TGCAGCATCCTAGGAAGCGGGGGGCCTGTCAGCTCCTACAATGAGCAGTTCTTC. As protein: CSILGSGGPVSSYNEQFF.

This clonotype has a count of ten or more. The CDR3 here is CASSLGGGGAYGYTF. CDR3 sequence (DNA): TGTGCCAGCAGCTTGGGAGGGGGTGGCGCCTATGGCTACACCTTC. The chain recombines TRBV5-5 with TRBJ1-2, with D maybe TRBD1 (6 bases). From germline, CDR1 is SGHKS and CDR2 YYEKEE (reference sequence). Deletions cut 0 bases from V and 4 bases from J, with 13 bases between. The CDR3 runs to 15 residues.

In this sample, this clonotype turned up many times. V usage is TRBV3-1 and J usage is TRBJ1-3, with D unclear. There are 18 residues in the CDR3. Germline V gene lookup returns CDR1 LGHDT and CDR2 YNNKEL (reference sequence). V dropped 4 bases and J dropped 0 bases, with 19 bases sitting between them. The CDR3 sequence: CASSLAAQIISSGNTIYF. CDR3 in DNA: TGTGCCAGCAGCCTCGCCGCACAGATTATTAGCTCTGGAAACACCATATATTTT.

This clonotype was detected many times. V usage is TRBV12-3 or TRBV12-4 and J usage is TRBJ2-2; D not resolved. The CDR3 extends over 14 amino acids. Trimming took off 8 bases at V and 4 bases at J, with 14 bases between the two ends. The CDR3 region has the DNA TGTGCCAGCTGGATTCGTGGTGGCACCGGGGAGCTGTTTTTT. Its protein is CASWIRGGTGELFF.